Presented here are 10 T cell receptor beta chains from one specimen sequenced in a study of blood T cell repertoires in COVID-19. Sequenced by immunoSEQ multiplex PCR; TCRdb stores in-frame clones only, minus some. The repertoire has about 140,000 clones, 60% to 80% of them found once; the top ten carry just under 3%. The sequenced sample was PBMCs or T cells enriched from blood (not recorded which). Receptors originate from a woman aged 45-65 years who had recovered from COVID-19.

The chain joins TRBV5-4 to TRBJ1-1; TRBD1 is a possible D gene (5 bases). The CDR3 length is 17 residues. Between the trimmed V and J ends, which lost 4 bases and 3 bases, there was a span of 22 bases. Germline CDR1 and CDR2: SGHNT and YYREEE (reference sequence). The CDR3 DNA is TGTGCCAGCAGCCGTCGGAGGGGAGGAAGTCTTGACACTGAAGCTTTCTTT. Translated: CASSRRRGGSLDTEAFF.

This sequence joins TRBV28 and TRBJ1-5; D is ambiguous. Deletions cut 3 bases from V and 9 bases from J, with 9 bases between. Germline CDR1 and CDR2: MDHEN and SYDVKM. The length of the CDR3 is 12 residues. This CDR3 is CASSFLGLPQHF. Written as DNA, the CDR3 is TGTGCCAGCAGTTTCTTGGGCCTGCCCCAGCATTTT.

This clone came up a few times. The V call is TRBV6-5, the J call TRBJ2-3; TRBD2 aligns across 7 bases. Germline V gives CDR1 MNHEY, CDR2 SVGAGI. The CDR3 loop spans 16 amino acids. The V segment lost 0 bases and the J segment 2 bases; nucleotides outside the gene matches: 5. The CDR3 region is CASSYSTGGLTDTQYF. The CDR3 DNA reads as TGTGCCAGCAGTTACTCAACGGGAGGACTCACAGATACGCAGTATTTT.

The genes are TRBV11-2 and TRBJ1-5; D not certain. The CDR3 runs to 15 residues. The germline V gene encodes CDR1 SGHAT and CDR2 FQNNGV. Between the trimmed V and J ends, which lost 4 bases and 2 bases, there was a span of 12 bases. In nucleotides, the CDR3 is TGTGCCAGCAGCTCCGAGTACGGGGGCAATCAGCCCCAGCATTTT. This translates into CASSSEYGGNQPQHF.

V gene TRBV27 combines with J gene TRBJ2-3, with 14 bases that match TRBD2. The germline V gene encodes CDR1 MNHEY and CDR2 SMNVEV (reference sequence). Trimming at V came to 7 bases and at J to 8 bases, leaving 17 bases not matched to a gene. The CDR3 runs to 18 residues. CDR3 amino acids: CASIAGTSGGPSSGTQYF. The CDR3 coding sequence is TGTGCCAGCATCGCCGGGACTAGCGGGGGACCCTCCAGTGGTACGCAGTATTTT.

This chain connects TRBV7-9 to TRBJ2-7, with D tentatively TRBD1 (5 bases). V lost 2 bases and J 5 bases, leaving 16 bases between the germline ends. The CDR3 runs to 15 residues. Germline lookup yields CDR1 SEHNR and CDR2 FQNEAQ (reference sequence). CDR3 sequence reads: CASSLLIQGSHEQYF. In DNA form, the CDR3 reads TGTGCCAGCAGCTTACTGATCCAGGGTTCCCACGAGCAGTACTTC.

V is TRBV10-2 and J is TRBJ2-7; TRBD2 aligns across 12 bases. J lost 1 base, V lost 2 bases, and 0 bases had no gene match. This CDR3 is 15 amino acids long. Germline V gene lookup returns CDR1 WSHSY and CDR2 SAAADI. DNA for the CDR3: TGCGCCAGCAGTGAGGGACTAGCGGGATCCTACGAGCAGTACTTC. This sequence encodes CASSEGLAGSYEQYF.

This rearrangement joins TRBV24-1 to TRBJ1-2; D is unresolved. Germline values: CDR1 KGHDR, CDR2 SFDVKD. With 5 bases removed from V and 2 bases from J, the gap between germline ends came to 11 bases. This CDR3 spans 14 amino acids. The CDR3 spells CATSGAGGNYGYTF. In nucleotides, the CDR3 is TGTGCCACCAGTGGGGCGGGCGGAAACTATGGCTACACCTTC.

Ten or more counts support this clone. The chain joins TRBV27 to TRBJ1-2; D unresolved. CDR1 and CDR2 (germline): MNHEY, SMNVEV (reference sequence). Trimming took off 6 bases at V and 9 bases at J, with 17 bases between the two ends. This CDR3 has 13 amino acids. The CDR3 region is CASSPTGKMRYTF. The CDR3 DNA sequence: TGTGCCAGCAGCCCCACGGGGAAGATGCGCTACACCTTC.

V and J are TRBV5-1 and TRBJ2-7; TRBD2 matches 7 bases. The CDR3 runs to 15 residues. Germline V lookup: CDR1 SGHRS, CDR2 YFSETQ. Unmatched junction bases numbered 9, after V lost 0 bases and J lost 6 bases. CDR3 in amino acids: CASSLGSGGGSEQYF. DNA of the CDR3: TGCGCCAGCAGCTTGGGCTCGGGGGGAGGAAGCGAGCAGTACTTC. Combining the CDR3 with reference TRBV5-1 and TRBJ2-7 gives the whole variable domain KAGVTQTPRYLIKTRGQQVTLSCSPISGHRSVSWYQQTPGQGLQFLFEYFSETQRNKGNFPGRFSGRQFSNSRSEMNVSTLELGDSALYLCASSLGSGGGSEQYFGPGTRLTVT.